This T cell receptor beta chain appears in the sequencing data of a study of cytomegalovirus exposure and HLA in healthy donors (dated by TCRdb to the late 2010s). About the investigation overall: An earlier analysis of some 620 of the donors reported approximately 260 Gb of sequence data and 117 million unique TCR beta sequences obtained from 150 million to 200 million T cells. An early release covering 550 to 700 HLA-typed donors comprised about 310 gigabases of sequencing data and tens of millions of unique TCR sequences. Of the approximately 400 genotyped donors, 65% to 90% fell in the genetic ancestry cluster associated with self-reported Caucasian donors. The study aimed to test whether cataloging public T cell receptors could reveal signatures of past pathogen exposure. The T cell repertoires of 666 subjects were profiled by immunosequencing and related to cytomegalovirus serostatus. In addition to the first cohort of approximately 670 subjects, a separate validation cohort of 130 or so different subjects was used. To predict cytomegalovirus infection status, the study combined high-throughput TCR immunosequencing, statistical association of individual TCRs with disease status, and machine learning. A later analysis re-examined previously published TCR beta repertoires from hundreds of donors and added high-resolution HLA genotyping to investigate patterns of TCR occurrence. The later analysis used no new phenotypic data to find candidate immune exposures, relying instead on TCR beta sequences and their occurrence across donors. An earlier analysis of nearly 600 of the donors applied high-throughput TCR beta sequencing to assess whether each TCR beta V gene segment acted as functional or pseudogenic. Donor age, sex, ethnicity and CMV serostatus were compiled together with the repertoire data. A later genetic analysis used genome-wide SNP genotypes for about three fifths of the 666 donors, treating that subset as a discovery cohort. Every repertoire in the discovery cohort had been generated on one and the same sequencing platform. HLA typing included class I and class II loci at four-digit resolution. Typing coverage differed by locus: A, B, C, DRB1 and DQB1 were typed in about 629-640 donors, DQA1 in 500 to 550, DPA1 in some 570, and DPB1 in roughly 470. Because of strong linkage in the cohort, roughly five DR-DQ haplotypes were treated as single units for association and clustering. Among some 400 genotyped donors of the cohort, an average of roughly 230,000 unique TCR beta nucleotide sequences was sequenced per donor, of which 15% to 20% were non-productive. What the research found in general, with its limitations: In a later genetic analysis, fewer N-insertions in productive TCRs were reported among donors in an Asian-associated ancestry cluster than the roughly 700-donor mean. When HLA alleles, especially DR and DQ, strongly co-occurred, attributing TCR associations to individual alleles was difficult. The study gave a list of 150 to 200 TCR beta chains associated with cytomegalovirus. Most TCR sequences were observed very rarely across donors, whereas some public TCRs were present in many individuals. Over 15 rarely observed V segments, including chromosome 9 orphons, were excluded from the earlier analysis of several hundred of the donors because counts were too low. A further reported finding was that TCR beta sequences accurately predicted the HLA-A and HLA-B alleles for most subjects in the first cohort. Only TCR beta chains were sequenced in this cohort, and the absence of alpha or paired-chain data limited detectable features. In an earlier analysis of 587 of the donors, most TCR beta V segments appeared in productive rearrangements about 90% or about 30% of the time, broadly matching IMGT annotations. Most CMV-associated TCR beta chains appeared to be HLA-restricted in a later analysis, and the HLA associations seemed to be driven largely by CMV exposure. In a later analysis, some 18,000 TCR beta sequences were associated with specific HLA alleles at a false discovery rate of 0.05. CMV serostatus was the only immune exposure information available for the cohort. A later analysis found that TCR association rates varied across HLA loci, with DRB1 alleles showing the most associated TCRs and HLA-C alleles the fewest. An association between a missense DCLRE1C variant and V-gene and J-gene trimming of TCR beta chains was found in a later genetic analysis and replicated in an independent cohort. The 87-base-pair reads could not distinguish some IMGT-functional V segments, including TRBV6-2 and TRBV6-3, so those segments were excluded. Correlated functional status among segregating V segments might be attributable to linkage disequilibrium, but an unknown experimental factor could not be ruled out. Presence/absence analyses assumed roughly uniform sequencing depth across donors, an assumption that may not hold. The classifier was reported to diagnose cytomegalovirus status with high specificity and sensitivity in both the original and validation cohorts. According to a later analysis, parvovirus B19, influenza, CMV and Epstein-Barr virus appeared linked to several top co-occurrence clusters. A group of highly shared sequence variants was considered likely to be a technical artifact of the sequencing pipeline. Because some donors lacked HLA typing at each locus, the association tests relied only on the typed subset. In a later analysis, HLA-associated TCR beta chains showed more clonal expansion and lower generation probabilities than non-associated chains that were equally common. The authors suggested that the approach could potentially be extended to other disease states and immunological phenotypes. In vitro tests confirmed that a few of the cytomegalovirus-associated TCR beta chains recognize cytomegalovirus antigens.

This clone was observed once. No cognate antigen has been identified for it. No qualities accompany the bases; no much larger clone lies one base away. Including cysteine and phenylalanine, the CDR3 has 16 amino acids. The retained sequence is limited to the CDR3, 48 bases, with the frame set at the first base. The cohort comprised approximately 700 healthy bone marrow donors. Cohort members were all nominally healthy when sampled, although unrecorded immune exposures were likely present. The donor tested CMV seronegative and was one of the 352 seronegative cohort members. Each donor provided a peripheral blood sample, and peripheral blood mononuclear cells were used for TCR beta sequencing. Genomic DNA was extracted from the blood cell samples with the Qiagen DNeasy Blood Extraction Kit. Libraries were constructed by the immunoSEQ multiplex PCR assay. For the multiplex PCR, a mixture combining 60 forward primers for TCR Vbeta segments and 13 reverse primers for TCR Jbeta segments was used. A multiplex PCR assay on genomic DNA amplified the CDR3 region of rearranged TCR beta genes. On the Illumina HiSeq System, the amplified TCR beta libraries were sequenced as 87-base-pair reads. In the authors' own workflow: Across the 500 to 850 repertoires, a later analysis counted tens of millions of unique TCR beta chains, roughly 11 million of which were shared by at least two donors. To remove PCR and sequencing errors, raw reads were error-corrected and collapsed into unique sequences using a nearest-neighbor algorithm that merged closely related sequences. CDR3 sequences were aligned to IMGT reference sequences to assign V, D and J gene segments. For a sequence to be retained, a match of at least six nucleotides was required to both a V gene segment and a J gene segment. A rearrangement was called productive if the CDR3 had no stop codons and remained in frame with V and J, and every other rearrangement was called non-productive. Following IMGT convention, CDR3 was defined as the stretch from the second conserved V-encoded cysteine up to the conserved J-encoded phenylalanine. In an earlier analysis of 587 of the donors, sequences lacking an unambiguous match to a single V gene segment were excluded. In an earlier analysis of approximately 500 of the donors, a V segment was called functional when productive rearrangements were above 56.7%, and segregating when the standard deviation between donors exceeded 5%. A statistical classification framework was built for diagnosing cytomegalovirus status from the catalog of TCR beta chain sequences. In a later analysis, V and J genes were assigned by comparing TCR nucleotide sequences against IMGT/GENE-DB human TR gene sequences. Using the TCRdist pipeline, a later analysis assigned CDR3 sequences along with most-parsimonious VDJ recombination scenarios. In a later analysis, each TCR beta chain was defined by its CDR3 amino acid sequence together with its V-gene family, and reads without a unique V-gene family were excluded. To address suspected cross-contamination and a sequencing artifact, a later analysis removed a few hundred highly shared, low-generation-probability nucleotide sequences. In a later analysis, a clonal expansion index was calculated for each public chain from normalized within-repertoire ranks of inferred template counts. A later analysis computed generation probabilities with a VDJ recombination model fitted to out-of-frame rearrangements, and checked the results against IGoR. In a later analysis, TCR-TCR, TCR-HLA and TCR-CMV co-occurrence was scored with hypergeometric tests, and a repertoire-size bias correction was applied to TCR pairs. In a later analysis, false discovery rates were estimated by permuting HLA or CMV assignments 20 times. In a later analysis, co-occurring TCRs were grouped using DBSCAN, and TCRdist sequence similarity was added for clustering within HLA-allele-positive subsets. Co-occurrence clustering excluded repertoires with fewer than 30,000 or more than 120,000 public chains, plus five with anomalous nucleotide sharing. The table was pulled from immuneACCESS by TCRdb, which kept in-frame rearrangements only. Such tables lose some clones; where checked, under half of the loss comes from unresolved V genes, and the rest has no known cause. From that table come the V and J calls and clone size; the DNA was used to work out D and trimming. The sample table holds around 64,000 clones, of which 86% were seen once. Roughly 2% of the sample rests with the top ten.

This clonotype was sampled from a woman younger than 45 in good health and CMV-seronegative. Sequencing was done on a sample of PBMCs. The sequence is built from TRBV21-1 and TRBJ1-4. TRBV21-1 is a pseudogene. The DNA is as follows: TGTGCCAGCAGCAAAGCGGGGGGGACTGGTGGGGAAAAACTGTTTTTT. It is translated as CASSKAGGTGGEKLFF.